This T cell receptor beta chain was documented in a study of siplizumab effects on memory and regulatory T cells. Notes on the study in general: Memory cells that were CD4+ and unstimulated gave rise to alloreactive sequences, which siplizumab significantly reduced. A naive or memory phenotype could not be assigned to roughly 75-97% of the proliferating CD4+ or CD8+ clones.

About 10^5 TCR templates were assayed per sample. Sequencing was performed with immunoSEQ multiplex PCR; in TCRdb, only in-frame clones are kept and a portion is missing. The sample has around 86,000 clones, around 94% seen once. In the case of this clone: Its target is not known.

CDR3 length: 15 amino acids. Germline trimming cut 4 bases from V and 5 bases from J; bases unmatched to any gene: 5. From germline, CDR1 is MNHEY and CDR2 SVGAGI. The source material was non-Treg CD4+ T cells sorted from blood. The origin of this receptor is a human donor in good health. V and J are TRBV6-5 and TRBJ1-1; 12 bases align to TRBD1. The CDR3 is CASSSGTGGRTEAFF. The CDR3 DNA reads as TGTGCCAGCAGTTCCGGGACAGGGGGCAGGACTGAAGCTTTCTTT.